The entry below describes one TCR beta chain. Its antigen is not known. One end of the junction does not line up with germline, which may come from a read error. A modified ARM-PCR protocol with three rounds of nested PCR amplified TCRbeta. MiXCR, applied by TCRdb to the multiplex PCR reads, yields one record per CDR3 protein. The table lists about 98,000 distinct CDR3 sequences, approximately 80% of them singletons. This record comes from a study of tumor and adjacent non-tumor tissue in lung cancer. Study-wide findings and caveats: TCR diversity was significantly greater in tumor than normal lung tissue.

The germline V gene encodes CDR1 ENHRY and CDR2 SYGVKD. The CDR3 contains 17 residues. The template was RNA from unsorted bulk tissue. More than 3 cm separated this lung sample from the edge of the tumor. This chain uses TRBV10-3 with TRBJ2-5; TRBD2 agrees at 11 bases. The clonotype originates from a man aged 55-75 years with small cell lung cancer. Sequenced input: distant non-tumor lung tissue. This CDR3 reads CVISATGLAGFRETQYF. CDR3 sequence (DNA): TGTGTCATCAGTGCGACAGGACTAGCGGGTTTTCGGGAGACCCAGTACTTC.